This T cell receptor beta chain was observed in a study of graft-versus-host responses after intestinal transplantation. Study-level background: Transplant types were multivisceral, liver-intestinal, or isolated intestinal. General study points: Levels of circulating GvH clones at their peak were associated with early post-transplant HvG declines. Graft-donor T cell macrochimerism coincided with high graft-versus-host to host-versus-graft clonal ratios in allografts. GvH clones appeared in recipient marrow, some first in ileum or blood.

Clones were sequenced by immunoSEQ multiplex PCR, and TCRdb holds only the in-frame ones, with some missing. Counted here are 100,000 to 130,000 clones, 87% occurring once; the ten biggest clones make up over 0.55%. This clone was recorded only once. Its specificity is not known. This sequence was found in a human donor who was the organ donor for an intestinal transplant. This material consisted of unstimulated CD4+ T cells sorted from spleen or lymph node cells, taken before transplant.

For the CDR3, the DNA is TGTGCTAGTGGTTTGGTACGGGGCGGTTCCTACGAGCAGTACTTC. It encodes CASGLVRGGSYEQYF. The chain uses TRBV12-5 and TRBJ2-7; D may be TRBD1 or TRBD2 (5 bases each). CDR3 length: 15 residues. The ends were cut back, 0 bases at V and 1 base at J, with 10 bases in the middle. Germline-derived CDR1 and CDR2 are LGHNT and FRNRAP.